These 21 T cell receptor beta chains were sequenced from one sample in a study of cytomegalovirus exposure and HLA in healthy donors. Vbeta (60) and Jbeta (13) primers were used in the PCR. Clones were sequenced by immunoSEQ multiplex PCR, and TCRdb holds only the in-frame ones, with some missing. Of around 150,000 clones listed, 60% to 80% are singletons. Sequencing used PBMCs. These receptors originate from a man younger than 45 in good health and CMV-seropositive.

The chain couples TRBV10-2 to TRBJ2-7; D perhaps matches TRBD1 (6 bases). This CDR3 is built from 14 residues. Germline V gene lookup returns CDR1 WSHSY and CDR2 SAAADI. Trimming pared 5 bases from V and 1 base from J, leaving 12 bases between. Here the CDR3 reads CASSNLQGSYEQYF. DNA for the CDR3: TGCGCCAGCAGTAACCTACAGGGTTCCTACGAGCAGTACTTC.

V usage is TRBV19 and J usage is TRBJ2-4, with D perhaps matching TRBD2 (7 bases). V was clipped by 2 bases and J by 1 base, with 15 bases between them. Germline CDR1 is LNHDA and CDR2 is SQIVND (reference sequence). The CDR3 is 17 residues long. CDR3 region: CASSILWGGKAKNIQYF. The CDR3, as DNA: TGTGCCAGTAGTATACTTTGGGGGGGCAAGGCCAAAAACATTCAGTACTTC.

The gene calls are TRBV5-1 and TRBJ2-7; 10 bases are shared with TRBD1. Germline loops: CDR1 SGHRS, CDR2 YFSETQ. The V gene end was trimmed by 0 bases and the J gene end by 2 bases; junction bases not matched to a gene: 5. CDR3 length: 16 amino acids. The DNA for the CDR3 is TGCGCCAGCAGCTTGGAGATGGGGACAGGGGCCTACGAGCAGTACTTC. It encodes CASSLEMGTGAYEQYF. The whole variable domain, remainder taken from reference TRBV5-1 and TRBJ2-7, is KAGVTQTPRYLIKTRGQQVTLSCSPISGHRSVSWYQQTPGQGLQFLFEYFSETQRNKGNFPGRFSGRQFSNSRSEMNVSTLELGDSALYLCASSLEMGTGAYEQYFGPGTRLTVT.

The CDR3 reads CASSSLGGGSHEQFF. The CDR3 DNA reads as TGTGCCAGCAGCTCCCTCGGGGGGGGGTCCCATGAGCAGTTCTTC. The chain recombines TRBV7-3 with TRBJ2-1, with 8 bases aligning to TRBD2. The CDR3 contains 15 residues. The germline V gene has CDR1 SGHTA and CDR2 FQGTGA. V lost 4 bases and J lost 8; bases outside the gene matches: 10.

The chain combines TRBV4-3 with TRBJ2-1, with a weak D call TRBD2 (5 bases). Germline V gives CDR1 LGHNA, CDR2 YSLEER. This CDR3 contains 14 residues. V lost 0 bases to trimming and J lost 9 bases, with 12 bases between them. CDR3 in DNA: TGCGCCAGCAGCCAAGATAGGCTAGCTATTGAGCAGTTCTTC. Residues: CASSQDRLAIEQFF.

V and J are TRBV5-6 and TRBJ1-2, with D possibly TRBD1 on 6 matching bases. The V gene lost 0 bases and the J gene lost 4 bases, with 10 bases spanning the gap. The CDR3 totals 14 residues. Germline loops: CDR1 SGHDT, CDR2 YYEEEE. The CDR3 here is CASSLAGDRYGYTF. The CDR3 DNA follows: TGTGCCAGCAGCTTGGCAGGGGATCGCTATGGCTACACCTTC.

This clone appeared a single time. DNA of the CDR3: TGTGCCAGCAGCCAGGGCTCCTATAATTCACCCCTCCACTTT. It codes for CASSQGSYNSPLHF. The V call is TRBV7-2, the J call TRBJ1-6, with TRBD1 as a possible D gene (5 bases). The germline gives CDR1 SGHTA, CDR2 FQGNSA. The CDR3 contains 14 residues. V was shortened by 5 bases and J by 0 bases, with 5 bases between the two germline ends.

This sequence joins TRBV7-2 and TRBJ2-1; unclear D gene. Trimming removed 1 base at V and 5 bases at J, with 9 bases between. Germline V gene lookup returns CDR1 SGHTA and CDR2 FQGNSA. This CDR3 spans 14 amino acids. CDR3 nucleotides: TGTGCCAGCAGCTTAGATTCGTCTCACAATGAGCAGTTCTTC. Protein: CASSLDSSHNEQFF.

The chain is built from TRBV19 and TRBJ1-5, with D unresolved. CDR1 LNHDA and CDR2 SQIVND come from the germline V gene (reference sequence). CDR3 length: 17 residues. V was shortened by 3 bases and J by 2 bases, with 17 bases between the two germline ends. This CDR3 is CASSMKWRGSGNQPQHF. CDR3 sequence (DNA): TGTGCCAGTAGTATGAAGTGGCGCGGGAGTGGCAATCAGCCCCAGCATTTT.

The chain links TRBV5-1 to TRBJ2-3, with D tentatively TRBD2 (5 bases). The CDR3 is 15 amino acids. Trimming shortened V by 4 bases and J by 0 bases, and 12 bases separated the two germline ends. In germline, CDR1 is SGHRS, CDR2 YFSETQ. CDR3 amino acids: CASSPTWTSTDTQYF. The CDR3 coding sequence is TGCGCCAGCAGCCCAACCTGGACTAGCACAGATACGCAGTATTTT.

The chain is built from TRBV6-6 and TRBJ1-5, with 11 bases lining up with TRBD1. CDR3 length: 16 amino acids. V gave up 0 bases and J gave up 6 bases; unmatched junction bases: 4. CDR1 is MNHNY and CDR2 is SVGAGI in the germline V gene (reference sequence). In DNA, the CDR3 is TGTGCCAGCAGTTACTCGGGGACAGGGGGTATTCAGCCCCAGCATTTT. This encodes CASSYSGTGGIQPQHF.

The genes are TRBV2 and TRBJ2-2; D may be TRBD2 (7 bases). This CDR3 spans 16 amino acids. V was pared by 5 bases and J by 2 bases, with 15 bases between. The germline CDR1 and CDR2 sequences are SNHLY and FYNNEI. The CDR3 nucleotides read TGTGCCAGCAGTCGCCTTGCGGGGGCCAACACCGGGGAGCTGTTTTTT. Amino acid sequence: CASSRLAGANTGELFF.

The rearrangement uses TRBV5-6 and TRBJ2-3; possible D gene TRBD2, 6 bases. This CDR3 comprises 15 residues. Germline V gene data show CDR1 as SGHDT and CDR2 as YYEEEE. V lost 3 bases, J lost 1 base, and 12 bases lay in between. This CDR3 reads CASSYSPGGTDTQYF. The CDR3 DNA reads TGTGCCAGCAGCTATTCCCCGGGGGGCACAGATACGCAGTATTTT.

The genes are TRBV2 and TRBJ1-1, with TRBD1 matching over 9 bases. Germline V gene data show CDR1 as SNHLY and CDR2 as FYNNEI. The CDR3 covers 15 residues. V was clipped by 4 bases and J by 4 bases; unmatched bases: 7. The CDR3 is CASSARTGAGTEAFF. The CDR3 DNA follows: TGTGCCAGCAGTGCCCGGACAGGGGCGGGCACTGAAGCTTTCTTT.

The CDR3 region has the DNA TGTGCCAGCAGCTTAAGCGGGCCTAGCTCCTACGAGCAGTACTTC. Protein product: CASSLSGPSSYEQYF. J is TRBJ2-7 and V is TRBV11-2; weak D call: TRBD2 (6 bases). CDR1 is SGHAT and CDR2 is FQNNGV in the germline V gene. Trimming took 2 bases from V and 0 from J, leaving 11 bases between them. The CDR3 is 15 residues long.

The CDR3, as DNA: TGTGCCAGCTCCTTCCGGCGGGGGGGCCTGGAGCTGTTTTTT. It yields the protein CASSFRRGGLELFF. This chain links TRBV18 with TRBJ2-2; 9 nucleotides align to TRBD2. This CDR3 spans 14 amino acids. Germline CDR1 reads KGHSH; CDR2 reads LQKENI. V dropped 6 bases and J dropped 10; count of bases not matched to a gene: 9.

This chain links TRBV2 with TRBJ1-1, with 8 bases fitting TRBD1. With 8 bases clipped from V and 4 bases from J, the junction kept 3 bases outside the gene matches. CDR1 and CDR2 from the germline V gene are SNHLY and FYNNEI. The CDR3 is made up of 12 amino acids. The CDR3 coding sequence is TGTGCCAGCTCAGGGGGCGGCACTGAAGCTTTCTTT. Its protein is CASSGGGTEAFF.

This clone has only a few counts. The chain couples TRBV28 to TRBJ1-2; the match to TRBD1 covers 8 bases. The ends lost 4 bases at V and 6 bases at J; junction bases unmatched: 4. CDR3 length: 13 residues. Germline CDR1 MDHEN, CDR2 SYDVKM. The CDR3 spells CASSSTGENGYTF. The CDR3 DNA is TGTGCCAGCAGTTCGACAGGGGAGAATGGCTACACCTTC.

In this sample, this clone turned up a few times. The V call is TRBV29-1, the J call TRBJ2-2, with TRBD2 as a possible D gene (5 bases). The V gene's germline CDR1 is SQVTM and CDR2 ANQGSEA. Trimming pared 4 bases from V and 4 bases from J, leaving 10 bases between. The CDR3 has 13 amino acids. In DNA, the CDR3 is TGCAGCGTTGCCGGGGTCCTCACCGGGGAGCTGTTTTTT. Encoded protein: CSVAGVLTGELFF.

The rearrangement joins TRBV7-2 to TRBJ2-1; 12 bases align to TRBD2. Per the germline V gene, CDR1 is SGHTA and CDR2 is FQGNSA. The CDR3 extends over 15 amino acids. Losses at the gene ends were 5 bases for V and 7 bases for J; bases not matched to a gene: 6. The CDR3 loop is CASSTRLAGENEQFF. The CDR3 DNA follows: TGTGCCAGCAGCACCCGACTAGCGGGGGAGAATGAGCAGTTCTTC.

The V gene is TRBV5-1, the J gene TRBJ2-1, with TRBD2 matching 9 bases. Germline values: CDR1 SGHRS, CDR2 YFSETQ. This CDR3 is built from 16 residues. Trimming cost V 2 bases and J 4 bases; bases outside gene matches: 7. The CDR3 here is CASSLGAGGGYNEQFF. The CDR3 DNA reads TGCGCCAGCAGCTTAGGAGCGGGGGGTGGTTACAATGAGCAGTTCTTC. Drawing the rest from reference TRBV5-1 and TRBJ2-1, the complete variable domain is KAGVTQTPRYLIKTRGQQVTLSCSPISGHRSVSWYQQTPGQGLQFLFEYFSETQRNKGNFPGRFSGRQFSNSRSEMNVSTLELGDSALYLCASSLGAGGGYNEQFFGPGTRLTVL.